The 23 T cell receptor beta chains in this list originate from one sample, sequenced in a study of CD8 T cells in Susac syndrome. Random hexamers were used to reverse transcribe an amount of about 0.45 to 1 ug RNA. One entry per CDR3 protein, called by TCRdb with MiXCR from the immunoSEQ multiplex PCR reads. The table includes approximately 210,000 distinct CDR3 sequences, roughly 93% detected once. Source material: CD4+ T cells from PBMCs. The receptors were gathered from a human donor with Susac syndrome.

The chain uses TRBV7-8 and TRBJ2-5; TRBD1 agrees at 9 bases. The CDR3 loop spans 16 amino acids. CDR1 and CDR2 (germline): SGHVS, FQNEAQ. With V trimmed by 1 base and J by 2 bases, 5 bases remained unmatched. This CDR3 reads CASSLDTGGLQETQYF. In DNA, the CDR3 is TGTGCCAGCAGCTTAGACACAGGGGGCCTACAAGAGACCCAGTACTTC. The entire variable domain, with the rest obtained from reference TRBV7-8 and TRBJ2-5, is as follows: GAGVSQSPRYKVAKRGQDVALRCDPISGHVSLFWYQQALGQGPEFLTYFQNEAQLDKSGLPSDRFFAERPEGSVSTLKIQRTQQEDSAVYLCASSLDTGGLQETQYFGPGTRLLVL.

This clonotype was picked up one time. J is TRBJ1-1 and V is TRBV5-1, with 9 positions matching TRBD1. Germline V gene lookup returns CDR1 SGHRS and CDR2 YFSETQ. The CDR3 loop spans 14 amino acids. The V segment lost 3 bases and the J segment 6 bases; nucleotides outside the gene matches: 6. The CDR3 reads CASSWGTGRAEAFF. In DNA, the CDR3 is TGCGCCAGCAGCTGGGGGACAGGGCGTGCTGAAGCTTTCTTT.

The rearrangement links TRBV5-1 to TRBJ1-5, with TRBD1 matching over 8 bases. The CDR3 extends over 14 amino acids. Per germline, CDR1 SGHRS and CDR2 YFSETQ. Unmatched junction bases numbered 5, after V lost 3 bases and J lost 6 bases. CDR3 coding DNA: TGCGCCAGCAGCTCAACAGGGGGAACTCAGCCCCAGCATTTT. This sequence encodes CASSSTGGTQPQHF.

The V call is TRBV20-1, the J call TRBJ1-1; 7 bases match TRBD1. Germline values: CDR1 DFQATT, CDR2 SNEGSKA (reference sequence). The junction had 9 bases not matched to a gene; V was cut back by 5 bases and J by 0 bases. This CDR3 has 15 amino acids. CDR3 bases: TGCAGTGCTGGAGGCGGGACAGAGATGAACACTGAAGCTTTCTTT. This sequence encodes CSAGGGTEMNTEAFF.

This rearrangement joins TRBV9 to TRBJ1-5, with D possibly being TRBD1 (5 bases). The CDR3 is 19 residues long. CDR1 SGDLS and CDR2 YYNGEE come from the germline V gene. V was trimmed by 0 bases and J by 6 bases, leaving 25 bases between them. This CDR3 is CASSVAGTRREWDAQPQHF. The CDR3, as DNA: TGTGCCAGCAGCGTAGCTGGGACGAGAAGGGAATGGGACGCTCAGCCCCAGCATTTT.

This clonotype was seen only once. J is TRBJ2-1 and V is TRBV19; 8 bases fit TRBD2. CDR1 is LNHDA and CDR2 is SQIVND in the germline V gene (reference sequence). CDR3 size: 13 residues. The J segment lost 6 bases and the V segment lost 4 bases, leaving 2 bases of the junction unmatched. CDR3 region: CASSRLAGNEQFF. In DNA, the CDR3 is TGTGCCAGTAGTAGGCTAGCGGGCAATGAGCAGTTCTTC. The variable domain in full, with the rest retrieved from reference TRBV19 and TRBJ2-1, is DGGITQSPKYLFRKEGQNVTLSCEQNLNHDAMYWYRQDPGQGLRLIYYSQIVNDFQKGDIAEGYSVSREKKESFPLTVTSAQKNPTAFYLCASSRLAGNEQFFGPGTRLTVL.

This clonotype was seen only a few times. The J gene is TRBJ1-2, the V gene TRBV12-3 or TRBV12-4; possibly TRBD1 for D (6 bases). The CDR3 sequence is 11 residues long. Trimming removed 5 bases from V and 6 bases from J, with 7 bases in between. This chain's CDR3 is CASSEGDGYTF. The CDR3 DNA follows: TGTGCCAGCAGTGAGGGGGATGGCTACACCTTC.

V and J are TRBV20-1 and TRBJ1-3; D ambiguous. V lost 6 bases and J 0 bases, leaving 15 bases between the germline ends. Germline V CDR1 and CDR2: DFQATT, SNEGSKA (reference sequence). The CDR3 extends over 15 amino acids. The CDR3 DNA reads as TGCAGTGCCCTGAGGAGGCCAACCTCTGGAAACACCATATATTTT. This sequence encodes CSALRRPTSGNTIYF.

The CDR3 DNA follows: TGCGCCAGCAGCCAAGACAGGGGGCGAGAGACCCAGTACTTC. Its protein product is CASSQDRGRETQYF. The V and J genes are TRBV4-3 and TRBJ2-5; 8 bases match TRBD1. The CDR3 extends over 14 amino acids. The germline V gene encodes CDR1 LGHNA and CDR2 YSLEER. V lost 0 bases to trimming and J lost 4 bases; unmatched junction nucleotides: 1.

Here the CDR3 reads CSVRQADRSLHF. The CDR3 DNA sequence: TGCAGTGTAAGGCAGGCTGACCGTTCCCTCCACTTT. The chain combines TRBV20-1 with TRBJ1-6, with D uncertain. V lost 7 bases and J 14 bases, leaving 18 bases between the germline ends. From germline, CDR1 is DFQATT and CDR2 SNEGSKA (reference sequence). This CDR3 comprises 12 residues.

The chain recombines TRBV18 with TRBJ1-1, with D unclear. The CDR3 has 15 amino acids. Trimming left V 1 base short and J 5 bases short, with 14 bases between. In germline, CDR1 is KGHSH, CDR2 LQKENI. DNA of the CDR3: TGTGCCAGCTCACCACGAACATCTGCTGTGACTGAAGCTTTCTTT. Translating it yields CASSPRTSAVTEAFF.

This sequence joins TRBV20-1 and TRBJ2-1; 10 nucleotides match TRBD1. The CDR3 has 15 residues. With 3 bases clipped from V and 4 bases from J, the junction kept 6 bases outside the gene matches. The germline V gene encodes CDR1 DFQATT and CDR2 SNEGSKA (reference sequence). The CDR3: CSASPGTGAYNEQFF. The CDR3 DNA reads as TGCAGTGCTAGCCCCGGGACAGGGGCATACAATGAGCAGTTCTTC.

The genes are TRBV4-2 and TRBJ1-2, with D unclear. Looked up from germline, CDR1 is LGHNA and CDR2 is YNFKEQ. V lost 1 base, J lost 6 bases, and 6 bases lay in between. CDR3 length equals 12 residues. For the CDR3, the DNA is TGTGCCAGCAGCCAAGCAGTGAATGGCTACACCTTC. Protein: CASSQAVNGYTF.

This chain connects TRBV20-1 to TRBJ1-5; D uncertain. V lost 3 bases to trimming and J lost 5 bases, with 8 bases between them. The CDR3 runs 12 residues. Germline assignment: CDR1 DFQATT and CDR2 SNEGSKA (reference sequence). The DNA for the CDR3 is TGCAGTGCTAGCAGCTTAGATCAGCCCCAGCATTTT. Its translation is CSASSLDQPQHF.

J is TRBJ2-7 and V is TRBV20-1; D may match TRBD1 or TRBD2 (5 bases each). Germline CDR1 is DFQATT and CDR2 is SNEGSKA (reference sequence). V was cut by 5 bases and J by 4 bases, with 15 bases left in between. The CDR3 spans 13 residues. CDR3 sequence reads: CSAGTRTAYEQYF. The CDR3 DNA reads TGCAGTGCTGGGACCCGTACGGCTTACGAGCAGTACTTC.

The chain uses TRBV25-1 and TRBJ2-4; no reliable D call. This CDR3 contains 14 residues. Trimming cost V 1 base and J 6 bases, with 10 bases left between them. Germline V gene lookup returns CDR1 MGHDK and CDR2 SYGVNS. The CDR3 region is CASSEWRGVNIQYF. In DNA, the CDR3 is TGTGCCAGCAGTGAATGGCGAGGCGTAAACATTCAGTACTTC.

The chain carries TRBV12-3 or TRBV12-4 and TRBJ1-5, with 7 bases identical to TRBD1. The CDR3 contains 15 residues. After removal of 4 bases from V and 4 bases from J, the junction contained 7 bases not matched to a gene. DNA for the CDR3: TGTGCCAGCAGTTCCGGGACAGAGATGAATCAGCCCCAGCATTTT. Its protein product is CASSSGTEMNQPQHF.

The chain carries TRBV6-5 and TRBJ2-7; a possible D gene is TRBD1 (6 bases). This CDR3 is 14 amino acids long. V lost 5 bases, J lost 6 bases, and 17 bases lay in between. Germline V gene sequence: CDR1 MNHEY, CDR2 SVGAGI. CDR3 in amino acids: CASSQQGRTGEQYF. In DNA, the CDR3 is TGTGCCAGCAGTCAACAGGGAAGAACCGGCGAGCAGTACTTC.

The rearrangement links TRBV6-1 to TRBJ2-1; 9 bases map to TRBD2. The CDR3 has 16 amino acids. After removal of 6 bases from V and 2 bases from J, the junction contained 8 bases not matched to a gene. The V gene's germline CDR1 is MNHNS and CDR2 SASEGT. The CDR3 DNA reads TGTGCCAGCAGCCGGCCGGGACTAGCCCCCTACAATGAGCAGTTCTTC. Its protein product is CASSRPGLAPYNEQFF.

The V gene is TRBV28, the J gene TRBJ2-1, with TRBD2 as a possible D gene (6 bases). V lost 2 bases and J 6 bases, leaving 8 bases between the germline ends. The V gene's germline CDR1 is MDHEN and CDR2 SYDVKM. The CDR3 length is 13 residues. CDR3 sequence: CASSLGGPNEQFF. The CDR3 nucleotides read TGTGCCAGCAGTTTAGGAGGGCCCAATGAGCAGTTCTTC.

The CDR3 spells CASSRTGNQPQHF. The CDR3 nucleotides read TGTGCCAGCAGTCGCACAGGGAATCAGCCCCAGCATTTT. The chain carries TRBV6-5 and TRBJ1-5; D is perhaps TRBD1 (6 bases). The CDR3 is 13 residues long. CDR1 MNHEY and CDR2 SVGAGI come from the germline V gene. V was pared by 5 bases and J by 4 bases, with 9 bases between.

V usage is TRBV9 and J usage is TRBJ1-2; D possibly corresponds to TRBD1 (6 bases). V lost 4 bases and J lost 6, with 16 bases in between. The CDR3 totals 14 residues. From germline, CDR1 is SGDLS and CDR2 YYNGEE. Here the CDR3 reads CASSYSIQGNGYTF. The CDR3 nucleotides read TGTGCCAGCAGCTACTCCATACAGGGAAATGGCTACACCTTC.

This clonotype appeared a single time. The chain uses TRBV25-1 and TRBJ2-7; D might be TRBD1 (6 bases). V lost 1 base to trimming and J lost 3 bases, with 10 bases between them. The CDR3 has 14 residues. Germline V CDR1 and CDR2: MGHDK, SYGVNS. The CDR3 is CASSEFGQFYEQYF. The CDR3 DNA reads as TGTGCCAGCAGTGAATTTGGACAGTTCTACGAGCAGTACTTC.